This T cell receptor (beta chain) derives from a study of CXCR3-negative and CXCR3-positive naive CD8 T cells. Study-level results: The TRB CDR3s that CXCR3-positive naive cells carried were more hydrophobic than those of CXCR3-negative naive cells. Memory, not naive, CXCR3-negative and CXCR3-positive cells differed in TRBV-TRBJ usage.

Worth noting for this clonotype: The antigen remains unidentified.

cDNA libraries for TRB were generated by 5' RACE incorporating UMI labels. No DNA is given; TCRdb re-called the 5' RACE reads and lists each CDR3 protein once. Its table records around 140,000 distinct CDR3 sequences. Germline CDR1 is LNHNV and CDR2 is YYDKDF (reference sequence). The CDR3 has 15 residues. The source is a human donor in good health. Some clones in this sample may be carry-over from other donors' samples. The specimen sequenced was naive CXCR3+ CD8+ T cells from blood. Subset noted: CD45RO-CCR7+CD27+CD95- naive CD8+ T cells expressing CXCR3 (TNR3+). This rearrangement joins TRBV15 to TRBJ2-7. CDR3 sequence: CATSQDTTYSYEQYF.